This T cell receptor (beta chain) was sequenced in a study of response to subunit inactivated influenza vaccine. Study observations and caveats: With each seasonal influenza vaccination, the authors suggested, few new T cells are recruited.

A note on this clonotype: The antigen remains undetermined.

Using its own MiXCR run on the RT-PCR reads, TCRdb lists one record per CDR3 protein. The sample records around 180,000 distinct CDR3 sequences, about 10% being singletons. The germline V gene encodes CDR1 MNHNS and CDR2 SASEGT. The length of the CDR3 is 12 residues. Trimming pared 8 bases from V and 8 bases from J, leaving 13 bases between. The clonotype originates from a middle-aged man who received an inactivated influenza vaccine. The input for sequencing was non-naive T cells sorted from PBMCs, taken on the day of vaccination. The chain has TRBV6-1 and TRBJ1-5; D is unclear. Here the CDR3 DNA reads TGTGCCAGCCACGGCGACTATAAGCCCCAGCATTTT. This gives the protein CASHGDYKPQHF.